This T cell receptor (beta chain) derives from a study of identical twins. General study results and limits: Modelling underestimated the level of out-of-frame TCR alpha sharing observed in monozygotic twins.

TCRdb re-derived calls from the 5' RACE reads in MiXCR, one entry per CDR3 protein. The data contain roughly 480,000 distinct CDR3 sequences, roughly 26% of them singletons. This CDR3 region has 13 residues. Germline-derived CDR1 and CDR2 are LNHDA and SQIVND (reference sequence). V was shortened by 9 bases and J by 4 bases, with 13 bases between the two germline ends. Points on this clonotype: What it binds is unknown.

These sequences were also reported in another study, on T cells expressing NK-cell markers. From that paper: Also leading the CD3+CD56-NKG2C+ fraction in a few donors were these clonotypes.

This TCR derives from a woman under 30 in good health. The chain links TRBV19 to TRBJ1-5; D may be TRBD1 (5 bases). Source material: CD4+ T cells sorted from blood. The CDR3 protein is CASQGAVNQPQHF. The DNA for the CDR3 is TGTGCCAGCCAAGGGGCAGTTAATCAGCCCCAGCATTTT.